The 15 T cell receptor beta chains in this list originate from one sample, sequenced in a study of T cell repertoires in cytomegalovirus infection. TCRdb reanalysed the reads using MiXCR and keeps one entry per CDR3 protein. The table includes 230,000 or so distinct CDR3 sequences, about a sixth detected once. The sample comprised CD8+ T cells from PBMCs. These receptors were collected from a human donor in good health (CMV status not recorded). Some clones in this sample may be carry-over from other donors' samples.

The sample holds many counts of this clonotype. The chain combines TRBV28 with TRBJ2-1; D remains ambiguous. Germline V CDR1 and CDR2: MDHEN, SYDVKM. The CDR3 consists of 12 residues. The V gene lost 6 bases and the J gene lost 4 bases, with 7 bases spanning the gap. The CDR3 DNA is TGTGCCAGCAGCCTATCTTACAATGAGCAGTTCTTC. Translated: CASSLSYNEQFF.

This clonotype appeared many times. The chain carries TRBV10-3 and TRBJ2-1, with TRBD1 matching 7 bases. The CDR3 consists of 15 residues. Per the germline V gene, CDR1 is ENHRY and CDR2 is SYGVKD. V lost 2 bases, J lost 2 bases, and 3 bases stayed unmatched. The CDR3 reads CAISETGAPYNEQFF. The CDR3 DNA reads TGTGCCATCAGTGAGACAGGGGCGCCCTACAATGAGCAGTTCTTC.

This clonotype was picked up many times. V usage is TRBV12-3 or TRBV12-4 and J usage is TRBJ1-2; D gene ambiguous. The CDR3 runs 12 residues. Deletions cut 1 base from V and 4 bases from J, with 4 bases between. The CDR3 loop is CASSLGFYGYTF. The DNA for the CDR3 is TGTGCCAGCAGTTTAGGGTTCTATGGCTACACCTTC.

This chain links TRBV19 with TRBJ1-1, with TRBD1 matching over 9 bases. V lost 6 bases to trimming and J lost 1 base; unmatched junction nucleotides: 3. The CDR3 is made up of 14 amino acids. Germline lookup yields CDR1 LNHDA and CDR2 SQIVND (reference sequence). The CDR3 loop reads CASRSQGANTEAFF. CDR3 sequence (DNA): TGTGCCAGTAGATCACAGGGGGCGAACACTGAAGCTTTCTTT.

The sample holds a few counts of this clonotype. V usage is TRBV25-1 and J usage is TRBJ1-2; possibly TRBD1 for D (6 bases). Germline loops: CDR1 MGHDK, CDR2 SYGVNS. V shed 2 bases and J shed 8 bases, with 6 bases lying between them. The CDR3 is made up of 11 amino acids. The CDR3 is CASSEGGGYTF. The CDR3, as DNA: TGTGCCAGCAGTGAAGGGGGCGGCTACACCTTC.

This clonotype was seen ten or more times. The rearrangement joins TRBV7-3 to TRBJ2-3; 9 bases match TRBD2. Germline V lookup: CDR1 SGHTA, CDR2 FQGTGA. The CDR3 has 15 amino acids. V lost 5 bases and J lost 2; bases outside the gene matches: 5. The CDR3 here is CASSEAGGLTDTQYF. The CDR3 DNA is TGTGCCAGCAGCGAAGCGGGGGGACTCACAGATACGCAGTATTTT. The full variable domain, with the rest looked up from reference TRBV7-3 and TRBJ2-3, is GAGVSQTPSNKVTEKGKYVELRCDPISGHTALYWYRQSLGQGPEFLIYFQGTGAADDSGLPNDRFFAVRPEGSVSTLKIQRTERGDSAVYLCASSEAGGLTDTQYFGPGTRLTVL.

V is TRBV7-9 and J is TRBJ2-2; 7 bases match TRBD2. V dropped 5 bases and J dropped 2; count of bases not matched to a gene: 8. This CDR3 region has 16 residues. CDR1 is SEHNR and CDR2 is FQNEAQ in the germline V gene (reference sequence). Here the CDR3 DNA reads TGTGCCAGCAGCCCGGTTGGGGGGGTCAACACCGGGGAGCTGTTTTTT. Translating it yields CASSPVGGVNTGELFF. Together with reference TRBV7-9 and TRBJ2-2, the CDR3 gives the full variable domain: DTGVSQNPRHKITKRGQNVTFRCDPISEHNRLYWYRQTLGQGPEFLTYFQNEAQLEKSRLLSDRFSAERPKGSFSTLEIQRTEQGDSAMYLCASSPVGGVNTGELFFGEGSRLTVL.

This clonotype has at least ten counts. This chain uses TRBV7-6 with TRBJ2-1, with 10 bases that match TRBD2. The length of the CDR3 is 15 residues. Germline V gene lookup returns CDR1 SGHVS and CDR2 FNYEAQ. V shed 1 base, J shed 8 bases, and the junction held 5 bases outside the gene matches. This CDR3 reads CASSLVLAGVDEQFF. CDR3 in DNA: TGTGCCAGCAGCTTAGTCCTAGCGGGGGTGGATGAGCAGTTCTTC.

The gene calls are TRBV5-4 and TRBJ1-2, with D perhaps matching TRBD1 (6 bases). From germline, CDR1 is SGHNT and CDR2 YYREEE (reference sequence). CDR3 length: 15 amino acids. V was trimmed by 3 bases and J by 4 bases, leaving 16 bases between them. Here the CDR3 reads CASSSLDTGIYGYTF. CDR3 nucleotides: TGTGCCAGCAGCTCCCTGGATACAGGGATCTATGGCTACACCTTC.

This clonotype was counted only a few times. This rearrangement joins TRBV4-3 to TRBJ2-1; D is undetermined. This CDR3 has 13 residues. Germline lookup yields CDR1 LGHNA and CDR2 YSLEER. V lost 0 bases, J lost 4 bases, and 4 bases lay in between. The CDR3 coding sequence is TGCGCCAGCAGCCAAGAGTATTACAATGAGCAGTTCTTC. It translates to CASSQEYYNEQFF.

The V and J genes are TRBV29-1 and TRBJ2-7, with 8 bases aligning to TRBD2. The CDR3 spans 14 residues. Germline assignment: CDR1 SQVTM and CDR2 ANQGSEA. V shed 4 bases and J 6 bases; nucleotides not matched to a gene: 11. The CDR3, as DNA: TGCAGCGTTGGGTCGAGCGGGGGCTCGAGCGAGCAGTACTTC. Translation gives CSVGSSGGSSEQYF.

The chain couples TRBV28 to TRBJ2-7; 8 nucleotides line up with TRBD1. The CDR3 consists of 15 residues. Germline values: CDR1 MDHEN, CDR2 SYDVKM. The V gene end was trimmed by 4 bases and the J gene end by 2 bases; junction bases not matched to a gene: 7. The CDR3 DNA is TGTGCCAGCAGTTCCATCGGGACAGGCACCTACGAGCAGTACTTC. Translating it yields CASSSIGTGTYEQYF.

The J gene is TRBJ2-7, the V gene TRBV4-1, with 9 nucleotides matching TRBD1. CDR3 length: 16 amino acids. Germline V gene sequence: CDR1 MGHRA, CDR2 YSYEKL. V lost 0 bases and J lost 4; bases outside the gene matches: 7. The DNA for the CDR3 is TGCGCCAGCAGCCAAGAGCCGGGACAGGGTCGGTACGAGCAGTACTTC. Amino acids: CASSQEPGQGRYEQYF.

This clonotype was recorded many times. The J gene is TRBJ1-5, the V gene TRBV28, with 8 nucleotides matching TRBD1. Germline loops: CDR1 MDHEN, CDR2 SYDVKM. The CDR3 spans 13 residues. V shed 4 bases, J shed 7 bases, and the junction held 3 bases outside the gene matches. In DNA form, the CDR3 reads TGTGCCAGCAGTTCCGACAGGGGCCAGCCCCAGCATTTT. Its translation is CASSSDRGQPQHF. The entire variable domain, with the rest obtained from reference TRBV28 and TRBJ1-5, is as follows: DVKVTQSSRYLVKRTGEKVFLECVQDMDHENMFWYRQDPGLGLRLIYFSYDVKMKEKGDIPEGYSVSREKKERFSLILESASTNQTSMYLCASSSDRGQPQHFGDGTRLSIL.

The chain recombines TRBV2 with TRBJ1-5, with D perhaps TRBD1 (6 bases). Trimming pared 6 bases from V and 4 bases from J, leaving 19 bases between. Looked up from germline, CDR1 is SNHLY and CDR2 is FYNNEI. The CDR3 extends over 16 amino acids. The CDR3 DNA sequence: TGTGCCAGCAGCGCAAACCTTGACAGGCGGAATCAGCCCCAGCATTTT. This translates into CASSANLDRRNQPQHF. Drawing the rest from reference TRBV2 and TRBJ1-5, the complete variable domain is EPEVTQTPSHQVTQMGQEVILRCVPISNHLYFYWYRQILGQKVEFLVSFYNNEISEKSEIFDDQFSVERPDGSNFTLKIRSTKLEDSAMYFCASSANLDRRNQPQHFGDGTRLSIL.